The entry below describes one T cell receptor beta chain. This CDR3 spans 14 amino acids. Germline V gene data show CDR1 as SGHNT and CDR2 as YYREEE (reference sequence). V lost 4 bases and J 0 bases, leaving 8 bases between the germline ends. This sample stems from a study of blood T cell repertoires in COVID-19. Looking at the study overall: Samples of COVID-19 (acute and convalescent) were obtained from the United States, Italy and Spain. Nucleic acid was either cDNA or gDNA, and it came from T cells, B-cell-depleted T cells, or PBMCs.

Original processing methods: Reference gene primer amplification yielded estimated nucleated cell counts. The data were produced by immunoSEQ multiplex PCR, yet TCRdb's version contains in-frame clones alone and is incomplete. The V and J calls and clone size were taken over from that table, and D and trimming were inferred from the DNA. This table holds approximately 380,000 clones, 85% found once. The sequence derives from a woman between 18 and 30 years old with acute or convalescent COVID-19. The sequenced sample was peripheral blood. V gene TRBV5-4 combines with J gene TRBJ1-3; D uncertain. The CDR3 bases are TGTGCCAGCAGCGGAGGTTACTCTGGAAACACCATATATTTT. It yields the protein CASSGGYSGNTIYF.